These T cell receptor beta chains were read from a single sample in a study of T-cell memory formation after mild COVID-19. From the 5' RACE reads, TCRdb called clonotypes with MiXCR, one entry per CDR3 protein. The sample records 450,000 or so distinct CDR3 sequences, roughly 25% being singletons. Sequenced: PBMCs or a T cell subset sorted from them (not recorded which). These receptors originate from an adult woman who had mild COVID-19 (a few samples of this study predate the infection). Cell type and time point are not known. Each CDR3 is given with its conserved first and last residue. A D gene is named only where the DNA matches it firmly. Expanded clones are given a class, and other clones once, few, many or no size at all.

DNA: TGTGCCAGCAGCCTCTCATGGGGCCAGTACTTC
CDR3: CASSLSWGQYF
length: 11
D: .
size: .
V: TRBV3-1
J: TRBJ2-5

DNA: TGTGCCAGCAGCCCGTCGGGGGGGGCAAGCGGCTACACCTTC
CDR3: CASSPSGGASGYTF
length: 14
D: .
size: .
V: TRBV12-3/TRBV12-4
J: TRBJ1-2

DNA: TGCGCCAGCAGCCAAGATCACGGGACAGGGACTACTGGGGCCAACGTCCTGACTTTC
CDR3: CASSQDHGTGTTGANVLTF
length: 19
D: TRBD1
size: .
V: TRBV4-3
J: TRBJ2-6

DNA: TGTGCCAGCAGCTCACCCCACCTTTCCGAGCAGTACTTC
CDR3: CASSSPHLSEQYF
length: 13
D: .
size: .
V: TRBV7-2
J: TRBJ2-7

DNA: TGCAGCGTTGAAGATCCTGCCAGGGACTACATGAACACTGAAGCTTTCTTT
CDR3: CSVEDPARDYMNTEAFF
length: 17
D: .
size: few
V: TRBV29-1
J: TRBJ1-1

DNA: TGTGCCAGCAGCTCCGGACCCGTGAAACAGGGGGCTAAGGGGGCCAACGTCCTGACTTTC
CDR3: CASSSGPVKQGAKGANVLTF
length: 20
D: TRBD1
size: .
V: TRBV7-9
J: TRBJ2-6

DNA: TGTGCCAGCAGCGGGGACCTTTTCTCCGCAGATACGCAGTATTTT
CDR3: CASSGDLFSADTQYF
length: 15
D: .
size: few
V: TRBV5-4
J: TRBJ2-3

DNA: TGTGCCAGTAGGGGGACAGAGAACACCGGGGAGCTGTTTTTT
CDR3: CASRGTENTGELFF
length: 14
D: TRBD1
size: .
V: TRBV19
J: TRBJ2-2

DNA: TGTGCCAGCAGTGCCTATTACGAGCAGTACTTC
CDR3: CASSAYYEQYF
length: 11
D: .
size: .
V: TRBV25-1
J: TRBJ2-7

DNA: TGTGCCAGCTTGATGGGGGACCTCTACGAGCAGTACTTC
CDR3: CASLMGDLYEQYF
length: 13
D: .
size: .
V: TRBV21-1
J: TRBJ2-7

DNA: TGCGCCAGCAGCTTGGGAGCGACTAGCGGGAGGTCCAACACCGGGGAGCTGTTTTTT
CDR3: CASSLGATSGRSNTGELFF
length: 19
D: TRBD2
size: once
V: TRBV5-1
J: TRBJ2-2

DNA: TGTGCCAGCATGGGGAGCCGACAGGGCTATGGCTACACCTTC
CDR3: CASMGSRQGYGYTF
length: 14
D: TRBD1
size: few
V: TRBV12-3/TRBV12-4
J: TRBJ1-2

DNA: TGTGCCACCAGTGACACCGGGACAGGGTTTGGCGGGGAGCTGTTTTTT
CDR3: CATSDTGTGFGGELFF
length: 16
D: TRBD1
size: .
V: TRBV24-1
J: TRBJ2-2

DNA: TGTGCCAGCAGTTTCGGGTCTAATGAAAAACTGTTTTTT
CDR3: CASSFGSNEKLFF
length: 13
D: .
size: .
V: TRBV12-3/TRBV12-4
J: TRBJ1-4

DNA: TGTGCCAGCGGAGGGGGACTGCAGAACACTGAAGCTTTCTTT
CDR3: CASGGGLQNTEAFF
length: 14
D: .
size: few
V: TRBV7-9
J: TRBJ1-1

DNA: TGTGCCAGCAGCGACAACGGGGACCCAGATACGCAGTATTTT
CDR3: CASSDNGDPDTQYF
length: 14
D: .
size: .
V: TRBV7-6
J: TRBJ2-3

DNA: TGCATCGCTCGGGTCGTATGGGGGGATGAGCAGTTCTTC
CDR3: CIARVVWGDEQFF
length: 13
D: .
size: few
V: TRBV29-1
J: TRBJ2-1

DNA: TGCAGCGCTAGAGAAGTATATACGCAGTATTTT
CDR3: CSAREVYTQYF
length: 11
D: .
size: .
V: TRBV20-1
J: TRBJ2-3

DNA: TGTGCCAGCAGTTATCGTATGACGGGACAGAACACCGGGGAGCTGTTTTTT
CDR3: CASSYRMTGQNTGELFF
length: 17
D: .
size: .
V: TRBV6-5
J: TRBJ2-2

DNA: TGTGCCAGCAGCTTACAAGGGGGAGGCGACTATGGCTACACCTTC
CDR3: CASSLQGGGDYGYTF
length: 15
D: .
size: .
V: TRBV7-9
J: TRBJ1-2

DNA: TGCGCCAGCAGCCGCAACCGGGACTCGTCGAACACCGGGGAGCTGTTTTTT
CDR3: CASSRNRDSSNTGELFF
length: 17
D: .
size: once
V: TRBV5-1
J: TRBJ2-2

DNA: TGTGCCAGCAGCTTAGATACGGGGTTCGGCGAGCAGTACTTC
CDR3: CASSLDTGFGEQYF
length: 14
D: .
size: few
V: TRBV7-9
J: TRBJ2-7

DNA: TGCGCCAGCAGCTTGGACAGGGAATATGGCTACACCTTC
CDR3: CASSLDREYGYTF
length: 13
D: .
size: .
V: TRBV5-1
J: TRBJ1-2

DNA: TGTGCCAGCAGCCTCTATAGCTCTGGGGCCAACGTCCTGACTTTC
CDR3: CASSLYSSGANVLTF
length: 15
D: .
size: few
V: TRBV12-3/TRBV12-4
J: TRBJ2-6

DNA: TGTGCCAGCAGCGGACGGGGAGAGACCCAGTACTTC
CDR3: CASSGRGETQYF
length: 12
D: .
size: .
V: TRBV11-2
J: TRBJ2-5

DNA: TGTGCCAGTAGTATCAACAACGTACGAGGCTACACCTTC
CDR3: CASSINNVRGYTF
length: 13
D: .
size: .
V: TRBV19
J: TRBJ1-2

DNA: TGTGCCAGCAGTTTAGGTGCTAGCCCCAATGAGCAGTTCTTC
CDR3: CASSLGASPNEQFF
length: 14
D: .
size: .
V: TRBV12-3/TRBV12-4
J: TRBJ2-1

DNA: TGCAGTGCTGGCGGGACCACCTACAATGAGCAGTTCTTC
CDR3: CSAGGTTYNEQFF
length: 13
D: .
size: .
V: TRBV20-1
J: TRBJ2-1

DNA: TGTGCCAGCAGTACCTGGGTGAGCAATGAGCAGTTCTTC
CDR3: CASSTWVSNEQFF
length: 13
D: .
size: .
V: TRBV28
J: TRBJ2-1

DNA: TGTGCCAGCAGCTTGTCTACGGAGGTGAGGGTTTCCTACGAGCAGTACTTC
CDR3: CASSLSTEVRVSYEQYF
length: 17
D: .
size: few
V: TRBV5-5
J: TRBJ2-7

DNA: TGTGCCAGCAGCCAGTTTGGGCCCCCAACAGACACCGGGGAGCTGTTTTTT
CDR3: CASSQFGPPTDTGELFF
length: 17
D: .
size: .
V: TRBV4-2
J: TRBJ2-2

DNA: TGTGCCAGCAGCCAGATTAGAGGGAGATCTGGCTACACCTTC
CDR3: CASSQIRGRSGYTF
length: 14
D: .
size: .
V: TRBV7-2
J: TRBJ1-2

DNA: TGTGCCAGCAGCCTACCCGGGGGTGGGTTTGGAGCTTTCTTT
CDR3: CASSLPGGGFGAFF
length: 14
D: .
size: few
V: TRBV7-2
J: TRBJ1-1

DNA: TGTGCCAGCAGCGTAGCCCGGACCCAGGGGGAGACCCAGTACTTC
CDR3: CASSVARTQGETQYF
length: 15
D: .
size: .
V: TRBV9
J: TRBJ2-5

DNA: TGCAGTGCTATTCCCTCCCCCGGGGTAAGCACAGATACGCAGTATTTT
CDR3: CSAIPSPGVSTDTQYF
length: 16
D: .
size: .
V: TRBV20-1
J: TRBJ2-3

DNA: TGTGCCAGCAGTTCCGGGACCCGCCGCTCCTACGAGCAGTACTTC
CDR3: CASSSGTRRSYEQYF
length: 15
D: .
size: .
V: TRBV12-3/TRBV12-4
J: TRBJ2-7

DNA: TGTGCCAGCAGCTTAATGGGTGGTAGCGGATACACAGATACGCAGTATTTT
CDR3: CASSLMGGSGYTDTQYF
length: 17
D: .
size: few
V: TRBV7-3
J: TRBJ2-3

DNA: TGTGCCAGCAGCTTAGGCCCCGCCGCGACTAGCGGGGCTGGCAGTCCAGATACGCAGTATTTT
CDR3: CASSLGPAATSGAGSPDTQYF
length: 21
D: TRBD2
size: .
V: TRBV11-3
J: TRBJ2-3

DNA: TGTGCCAGCAGTTTAGTTGGGGCAGTGGACGAGCAGTACTTC
CDR3: CASSLVGAVDEQYF
length: 14
D: .
size: .
V: TRBV27
J: TRBJ2-7

DNA: TGTGCCACCAGTGATCCCACACCTACGGAGACCCAGTACTTC
CDR3: CATSDPTPTETQYF
length: 14
D: .
size: few
V: TRBV24-1
J: TRBJ2-5

DNA: TGCGCCAGCAGCCCCGACGGACTAGCGGGGGGTTGGGAGACCCAGTACTTC
CDR3: CASSPDGLAGGWETQYF
length: 17
D: TRBD2
size: .
V: TRBV5-1
J: TRBJ2-5

DNA: TGTGCCATCAGCCCAACAGGAGGCAATCAGCCCCAGCATTTT
CDR3: CAISPTGGNQPQHF
length: 14
D: .
size: .
V: TRBV10-3
J: TRBJ1-5

DNA: TGTGCCAGCAGCTCCGGACATTTCTACGAGCAGTACTTC
CDR3: CASSSGHFYEQYF
length: 13
D: .
size: .
V: TRBV6-5
J: TRBJ2-7

DNA: TGCAGTGCTAGGCCGGTGGCGCCAACCTACAATGAGCAGTTCTTC
CDR3: CSARPVAPTYNEQFF
length: 15
D: .
size: .
V: TRBV20-1
J: TRBJ2-1

DNA: TGCGCCAGCAGCGCGGGACTAGCGGGGTCACAAGAGACCCAGTACTTC
CDR3: CASSAGLAGSQETQYF
length: 16
D: TRBD2
size: .
V: TRBV5-1
J: TRBJ2-5

DNA: TGCGCCAGCAGCTTGACCGATGGACAGGAGACTCTCCTTTACAATGAGCAGTTCTTC
CDR3: CASSLTDGQETLLYNEQFF
length: 19
D: TRBD1
size: .
V: TRBV5-1
J: TRBJ2-1

DNA: TGTGCCAGCAGTAATGGACAGAACAATCAGCCCCAGCATTTT
CDR3: CASSNGQNNQPQHF
length: 14
D: .
size: once
V: TRBV6-5
J: TRBJ1-5

DNA: TGCGCCAGCAGCCCTCATACAGCGGGGGACCAAGAGACCCAGTACTTC
CDR3: CASSPHTAGDQETQYF
length: 16
D: TRBD2
size: .
V: TRBV4-1
J: TRBJ2-5

DNA: TGTGCCAGCAGCGCTCAGGTGAACACTGAAGCTTTCTTT
CDR3: CASSAQVNTEAFF
length: 13
D: .
size: few
V: TRBV7-6
J: TRBJ1-1

DNA: TGTGCCAGCAGCCCCGGGGGGCGTCATATGAACACTGAAGCTTTCTTT
CDR3: CASSPGGRHMNTEAFF
length: 16
D: .
size: .
V: TRBV5-5
J: TRBJ1-1

DNA: TGTGCCAGCAGTTCCCAGCGGTGGCTAGACTACAATGAGCAGTTCTTC
CDR3: CASSSQRWLDYNEQFF
length: 16
D: .
size: .
V: TRBV12-3/TRBV12-4
J: TRBJ2-1

DNA: TGTGCCAGCAGTGACGGACAGGGGGCTGGCACCGGGGAGCTGTTTTTT
CDR3: CASSDGQGAGTGELFF
length: 16
D: TRBD1
size: .
V: TRBV2
J: TRBJ2-2

DNA: TGTGCCAGCAGTTGGGACATTGATTCCTACGAGCAGTACTTC
CDR3: CASSWDIDSYEQYF
length: 14
D: .
size: few
V: TRBV2
J: TRBJ2-7

DNA: TGTGCCAGCAGTTTAGGGTGGGCTGGGTCACCCCTCCACTTT
CDR3: CASSLGWAGSPLHF
length: 14
D: .
size: .
V: TRBV27
J: TRBJ1-6

DNA: TGCGCCAGCAGCCAAGGGACTAGCGGGAGATCTTCTAGCACAGATACGCAGTATTTT
CDR3: CASSQGTSGRSSSTDTQYF
length: 19
D: TRBD2
size: few
V: TRBV4-3
J: TRBJ2-3